The source of this T cell receptor (beta chain) is a study of Graves' ophthalmopathy and Graves' hyperthyroidism (dated by TCRdb to 2016 to 2019). Background on the whole study: Peripheral blood samples were taken at the time of initial diagnosis, before any treatment was given. In five or six hyperthyroidism patients, T-cell repertoires of thyroid tissue and blood were compared. To explore V-J signatures distinguishing ophthalmopathy from hyperthyroidism, a discovery set of roughly 100 patients (43 ophthalmopathy, 55 to 60 stable hyperthyroidism) was enrolled. In total, 135 blood samples were TCR-sequenced: fewer than 50 ophthalmopathy, under 80 hyperthyroidism and about 17 hyperthyroidism-to-ophthalmopathy patients. The study used TCR beta repertoire signatures to distinguish Graves' ophthalmopathy from Graves' hyperthyroidism and to predict progression to ophthalmopathy. For training and testing, the roughly 97 patients in the discovery cohort were randomly divided in a 7:3 ratio. Following sampling, methimazole starting at 30 mg daily was administered to hyperthyroidism patients, and high-dose intravenous methylprednisolone was administered to ophthalmopathy patients. An independent validation cohort was composed of approximately 19 hyperthyroidism patients and around 16 patients who later progressed from hyperthyroidism to ophthalmopathy.

This clonotype was picked up many times. Its antigen remains undetermined. Per-nucleotide qualities are absent, and no much larger clonotype sits a single base away. The ophthalmopathy patients had moderately to severely active disease, with a Clinical Activity Score of 3 or higher, a NOSPECS grade of 4 or higher, and a disease duration of less than 3 months. Patients with other autoimmune diseases, uncontrolled infections, pregnancy or lactation were excluded. Clinical symptoms, serum thyroxine, TRAb, thyroid ultrasound and orbital computed tomography were used for diagnosis. PBMCs were isolated from about 9 ml of fresh peripheral blood by Ficoll-Paque density gradient centrifugation. Total RNA was extracted with Trizol reagent and quality-checked on an Agilent 2100 Bioanalyzer. Via the germline V gene (reference sequence), CDR1 is LNHDA and CDR2 SQIVND. Ends trimmed: V by 4 bases, J by 3 bases; bases unmatched to a gene: 3. Measured from the cysteine to the phenylalanine, the CDR3 is 14 residues long. Only the CDR3 part of the read is kept: 42 bases, read in frame from the first base.

Summary of the overall study and its limitations: In validation, the model predicted ophthalmopathy progression with more than 70% sensitivity and roughly 72% specificity; fewer than 15 predicted patients were CT-confirmed with GO in a median of approximately six months. Among expanded thyroid clonotypes with frequency above 0.001, most also showed up in blood, which suggests that blood repertoires may reflect the thyroid immune response. Sample size was not statistically predetermined, and group allocation was not concealed from the investigators. In cross-validation, the 13-signature model distinguished ophthalmopathy from stable hyperthyroidism with approximately 90% sensitivity and almost 83% specificity, and in the test set the corresponding values were 80% and 75%.

For repertoire sequencing, TCR beta CDR3 regions were amplified from RNA transcripts. HTBI primers and the Qiagen OneStep RT-PCR kit were used in a first-round RT-PCR, which was followed by a second-round multiplex PCR, size selection and purification. The libraries underwent paired-end sequencing with 100 bp reads on an Illumina HiSeq2000. For the original study's pipeline: SOAPnuke was used for read processing, and reads with adapters, uncalled bases, a mean Phred below 15, or no exact constant-primer or identifier match were discarded. COPE v1.2.5 was used to merge the high-quality paired reads. Each unique nucleotide sequence was treated as a clonotype, and MiTCR v1.1 was used to align the clonotypes to the IMGT TRB V, D and J references. The analysis was limited to V-J combinations with a frequency above 0.0001, which together covered 99.2% of the repertoires. For each V-J combination, a TCR clonal expansion and chaos score was defined as the ratio of F50 clonal expansion to chaos observed in the TCRdist matrix. Features were reduced by Welch's t-statistics and random forest to some 13 V-J combinations, which fed a naive Bayes classifier. Thyroid-blood repertoire similarity was quantified with the Morisita-Horn index. TCRdb took the public reads, trimmed them with fastp at Q25, ran MiXCR for clone calling and kept in-frame beta chains. Rows are unified per CDR3 protein, each entry keeping the most common DNA and genes. These V and J calls are TCRdb output, not the study's own analysis. The sample table lists roughly 160,000 distinct CDR3 sequences, approximately 40% of them with a count of one. Roughly 8.9% of the sample goes to the ten largest clones.

This receptor was identified in a man aged 25 to 40 with Graves' ophthalmopathy. Donor details come from another sample of the same person, matched by shared clones. The chain links TRBV19 with TRBJ1-2; 9 junctional bases match TRBD1. Specimen: peripheral blood. The CDR3 protein: CASSTGTGYYGYTF. The base sequence is TGTGCCAGTAGTACCGGGACAGGGTACTATGGCTACACCTTC.